One and the same sample provided the 7 T cell receptor beta chains below, sequenced in a study of spatial heterogeneity in lung cancer. One entry per CDR3 protein results from TCRdb running MiXCR on the 5' RACE reads. The sample lists about 36,000 distinct CDR3 sequences, around 5.2% occurring once. Time point denoted: sample taken at primary tumor resection. Sequencing was performed on whole RNA extracted from tumor and nontumor lung tissue, or from frozen PBMC, and the material was left unsorted. Sequenced material: PBMCs, taken at surgery. Receptors originate from a female donor with early-stage non-small cell lung cancer.

This clonotype was picked up many times. This chain uses TRBV9 with TRBJ2-7; possible D gene TRBD2, 6 bases. Germline V gene lookup returns CDR1 SGDLS and CDR2 YYNGEE. The CDR3 runs 15 residues. The V end lost 4 bases, the J end lost 5 bases, and 19 bases lay between the germline ends. CDR3 in DNA: TGTGCCAGCAGCACCAGTAGCGACGGAGGGCACGAGCAGTACTTC. Translating it yields CASSTSSDGGHEQYF.

This clonotype was detected a few times. This chain links TRBV5-5 with TRBJ2-3; 11 bases match TRBD2. The CDR3 is 15 amino acids. Germline CDR1 is SGHKS and CDR2 is YYEKEE (reference sequence). V was pared by 2 bases and J by 6 bases, with 5 bases of the junction left unmatched. CDR3 in amino acids: CASSFLAGGQDTQYF. The DNA of the CDR3 is TGTGCCAGCAGCTTTTTAGCGGGGGGGCAGGATACGCAGTATTTT.

The DNA for the CDR3 is TGCAGCGTTGCGGGGGGGCGGGAGTTAAACAATGAGCAGTTCTTC. It encodes CSVAGGRELNNEQFF. The chain employs TRBV29-1 and TRBJ2-1; the match to TRBD2 covers 8 bases. The CDR3 has 15 amino acids. Germline V CDR1 and CDR2: SQVTM, ANQGSEA. After removal of 4 bases from V and 5 bases from J, the junction contained 10 bases not matched to a gene.

This chain joins TRBV5-1 and TRBJ2-6, with D uncertain. Trimming shortened V by 4 bases and J by 1 base, and 9 bases separated the two germline ends. The CDR3 is 15 residues long. From germline, CDR1 is SGHRS and CDR2 YFSETQ. The CDR3 DNA reads TGCGCCAGCAGCCTCCAGCGATCTGGGGCCAACGTCCTGACTTTC. Translated: CASSLQRSGANVLTF.

The chain uses TRBV2 and TRBJ1-5; 7 bases are shared with TRBD1. Per germline, CDR1 SNHLY and CDR2 FYNNEI. The CDR3 sequence is 15 residues long. V lost 7 bases to trimming and J lost 1 base; unmatched junction nucleotides: 7. CDR3 sequence: CASIRETGSNQPQHF. For the CDR3, the DNA is TGTGCCAGCATTAGGGAGACAGGGAGCAATCAGCCCCAGCATTTT.

This clonotype was recorded at least ten times. The V and J genes are TRBV10-3 and TRBJ1-2, with D unresolved. Germline CDR1 ENHRY, CDR2 SYGVKD. This CDR3 is 13 amino acids long. Trimming removed 8 bases from V and 2 bases from J, with 12 bases in between. This chain's CDR3 is CAIGEGSNYGYTF. The CDR3 DNA reads TGTGCCATCGGGGAGGGCTCGAACTATGGCTACACCTTC.

The rearrangement uses TRBV4-1 and TRBJ1-2, with 8 positions matching TRBD1. The CDR3 length is 15 residues. Per the germline V gene, CDR1 is MGHRA and CDR2 is YSYEKL. Trimming at V came to 1 base and at J to 3 bases, leaving 4 bases not matched to a gene. CDR3 amino acids: CASSQGRQGYYGYTF. CDR3 nucleotides: TGCGCCAGCAGCCAAGGCAGACAGGGGTACTATGGCTACACCTTC.